Below, one TCR beta chain is given with its context. Its antigen is as yet unknown. The CDR3 spans 13 residues. Germline loops: CDR1 SGHRS, CDR2 YFSETQ. V was shortened by 2 bases and J by 1 base, with 6 bases between the two germline ends. Only in-frame clones appear in the TCRdb table, and some are missing; sequencing was by immunoSEQ multiplex PCR. Here the sample spans 7,700 or so clones, 65% to 85% being singletons. Patients had resection in Japan or China between about 2013 and 2017. The sample is drawn from a study of immune evolution from preneoplasia to lung adenocarcinoma. Points from the study as a whole: From normal lung to invasive adenocarcinoma, top clone frequencies appeared to decrease.

Sequences were obtained from FFPE adjacent normal lung tissue. The clonotype originates from a person in their 70s with lung adenocarcinoma. The V gene is TRBV5-1, the J gene TRBJ1-1; D remains unclear. The CDR3 sequence: CASSFVQNTEAFF. DNA of the CDR3: TGCGCCAGCAGCTTCGTCCAGAACACTGAAGCTTTCTTT.